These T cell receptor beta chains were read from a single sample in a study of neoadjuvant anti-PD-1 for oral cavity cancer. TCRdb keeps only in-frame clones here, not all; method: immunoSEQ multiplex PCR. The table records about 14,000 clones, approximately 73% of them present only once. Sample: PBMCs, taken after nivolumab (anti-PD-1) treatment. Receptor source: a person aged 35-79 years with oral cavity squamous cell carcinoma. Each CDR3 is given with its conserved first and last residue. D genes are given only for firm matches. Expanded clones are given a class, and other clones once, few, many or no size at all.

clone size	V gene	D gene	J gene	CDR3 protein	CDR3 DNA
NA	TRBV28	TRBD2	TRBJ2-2	CASSSSGLAGYTGELFF	TGTGCCAGCAGTTCCTCGGGACTAGCGGGGTACACCGGGGAGCTGTTTTTT
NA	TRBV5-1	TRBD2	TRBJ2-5	CASSLAAGAAETQYF	TGCGCCAGCAGCTTGGCTGCGGGAGCAGCGGAGACCCAGTACTTC
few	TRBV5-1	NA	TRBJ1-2	CASSLAGGANYGYTF	TGCGCCAGCAGCTTGGCTGGGGGAGCTAACTATGGCTACACCTTC
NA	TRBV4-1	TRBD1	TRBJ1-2	CASSQDRDREYYGYTF	TGCGCCAGCAGCCAAGATCGGGACAGGGAGTATTATGGCTACACCTTC
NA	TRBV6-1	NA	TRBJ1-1	CASSLLDANTEAFF	TGTGCCAGCAGTTTACTGGACGCGAACACTGAAGCTTTCTTT
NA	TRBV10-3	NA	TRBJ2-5	CAISESGKGETQYF	TGTGCCATCAGTGAGTCGGGGAAAGGAGAGACCCAGTACTTC
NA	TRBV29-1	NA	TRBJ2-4	CSVEENIQYF	TGCAGCGTTGAAGAAAACATTCAGTACTTC
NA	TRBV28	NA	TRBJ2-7	CASSPGNEQYF	TGTGCCAGCAGCCCAGGAAACGAGCAGTACTTC
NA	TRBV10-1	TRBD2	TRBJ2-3	CASSVTSGGFTDTQYF	TGCGCCAGCAGCGTGACTAGCGGGGGATTCACAGATACGCAGTATTTT
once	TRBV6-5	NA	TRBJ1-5	CASSYSGTGNQPQHF	TGTGCCAGCAGTTACTCGGGCACGGGCAATCAGCCCCAGCATTTT
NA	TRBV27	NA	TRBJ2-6	CASSVNRVGANVLTF	TGTGCCAGCAGCGTTAACAGGGTCGGGGCCAACGTCCTGACTTTC
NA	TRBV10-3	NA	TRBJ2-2	CATGGVTGELFF	TGTGCCACAGGCGGGGTCACCGGGGAGCTGTTTTTT
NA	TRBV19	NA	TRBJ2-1	CASSISGLETYNEQFF	TGTGCCAGTAGTATCTCCGGACTGGAAACTTACAATGAGCAGTTCTTC
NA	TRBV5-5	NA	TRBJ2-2	CASAGGLNTGELFF	TGTGCCAGCGCCGGGGGCTTGAACACCGGGGAGCTGTTTTTT
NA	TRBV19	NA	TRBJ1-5	CASNGGGQVNQPQHF	TGTGCCAGTAATGGGGGGGGACAAGTCAATCAGCCCCAGCATTTT
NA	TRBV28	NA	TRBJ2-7	CASRGDQRVAYEQYF	TGTGCCAGCAGGGGAGACCAACGCGTGGCCTACGAGCAGTACTTC
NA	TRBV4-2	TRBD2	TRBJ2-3	CASSQESGEGDTQYF	TGTGCCAGCAGCCAGGAAAGCGGGGAGGGAGATACGCAGTATTTT